The rows below give T cell receptor beta chains drawn from one sample of a study of siplizumab effects on memory and regulatory T cells. This table comes from immunoSEQ multiplex PCR, and its TCRdb copy is limited to in-frame clones, with some not included. The sample contains over 85,000 clones, more than 85% of which appear only once. Sequencing input: CD8+ T cells sorted from blood. These TCRs come from a human donor in good health. CDR3s include the opening cysteine and the closing phenylalanine or tryptophan. A D gene is named only where the DNA matches it firmly. The listing skips clone size in some rows; elsewhere it reads once, few, many or a size class.

j_call | clone_size | v_call | d_call | cdr3_aa | cdr3_nt
TRBJ2-2 | . | TRBV5-4 | TRBD2 | CASSSVAGGWRELFF | TGTGCCAGCAGCTCGGTAGCGGGAGGTTGGCGGGAGCTGTTTTTT
TRBJ2-1 | . | TRBV7-7 | . | CASSRGNEQFF | TGTGCTAGCAGCCGCGGTAATGAGCAGTTCTTC
TRBJ2-1 | . | TRBV9 | TRBD1 | CASSADGTGGLNEQFF | TGTGCCAGCAGCGCCGACGGGACAGGGGGCTTGAATGAGCAGTTCTTC
TRBJ2-5 | . | TRBV7-6 | . | CASSGVTNQETQYF | TGTGCCAGCAGCGGGGTTACTAATCAAGAGACCCAGTACTTC
TRBJ2-2 | . | TRBV27 | TRBD2 | CASSLSFGEGGELFF | TGTGCCAGCAGTTTATCCTTTGGGGAGGGCGGGGAGCTGTTTTTT
TRBJ2-2 | . | TRBV19 | TRBD2 | CASRLAGFTGELFF | TGTGCCAGCCGACTAGCGGGATTCACCGGGGAGCTGTTTTTT
TRBJ1-1 | once | TRBV10-1 | . | CASSEGMNTEAFF | TGCGCCAGCAGTGAGGGTATGAACACTGAAGCTTTCTTT
TRBJ2-5 | . | TRBV5-1 | TRBD2 | CASSYRTSAEETQYF | TGCGCCAGCAGCTACCGGACTAGCGCGGAAGAGACCCAGTACTTC
TRBJ1-6 | . | TRBV4-1 | . | CASSQSGATVNSPLHF | TGCGCCAGCAGCCAATCAGGGGCCACCGTAAATTCACCCCTCCACTTT
TRBJ2-5 | . | TRBV27 | . | CASSLSIFDQETQYF | TGTGCCAGCAGTTTATCGATATTCGACCAAGAGACCCAGTACTTC